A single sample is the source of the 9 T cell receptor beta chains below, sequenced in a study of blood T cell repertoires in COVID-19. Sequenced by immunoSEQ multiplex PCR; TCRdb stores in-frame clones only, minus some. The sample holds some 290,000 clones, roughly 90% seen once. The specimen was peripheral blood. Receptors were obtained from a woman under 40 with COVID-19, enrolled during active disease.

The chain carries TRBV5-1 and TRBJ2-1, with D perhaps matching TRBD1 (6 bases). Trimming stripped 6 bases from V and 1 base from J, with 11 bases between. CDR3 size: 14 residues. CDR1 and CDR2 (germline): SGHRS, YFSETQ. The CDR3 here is CASIAQGSYNEQFF. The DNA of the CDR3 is TGCGCCAGCATTGCCCAGGGGTCCTACAATGAGCAGTTCTTC.

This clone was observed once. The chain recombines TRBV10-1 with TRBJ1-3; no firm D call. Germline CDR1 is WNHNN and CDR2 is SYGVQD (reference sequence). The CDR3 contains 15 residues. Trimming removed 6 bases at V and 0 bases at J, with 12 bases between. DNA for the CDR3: TGCGCCAGCAGCCCCGGTGTGAACTCTGGAAACACCATATATTTT. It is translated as CASSPGVNSGNTIYF.

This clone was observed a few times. The DNA for the CDR3 is TGTGCCAGTAGTAGACAGGAATCCTCCTACGAGCAGTACTTC. Residues: CASSRQESSYEQYF. The gene calls are TRBV19 and TRBJ2-7; the D gene is possibly TRBD1 (6 bases). CDR3 size: 14 residues. The germline V and J ends were trimmed by 4 bases and 0 bases, with 10 bases remaining between them. Germline V lookup: CDR1 LNHDA, CDR2 SQIVND (reference sequence).

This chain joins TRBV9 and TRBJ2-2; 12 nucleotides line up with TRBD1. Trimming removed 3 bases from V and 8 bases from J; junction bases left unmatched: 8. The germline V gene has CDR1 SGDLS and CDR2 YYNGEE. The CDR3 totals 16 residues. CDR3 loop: CASSAVGTGGAGELFF. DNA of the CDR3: TGTGCCAGCAGCGCAGTTGGGACAGGGGGCGCGGGGGAGCTGTTTTTT. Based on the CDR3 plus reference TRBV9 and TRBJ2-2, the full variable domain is DSGVTQTPKHLITATGQRVTLRCSPRSGDLSVYWYQQSLDQGLQFLIQYYNGEERAKGNILERFSAQQFPDLHSELNLSSLELGDSALYFCASSAVGTGGAGELFFGEGSRLTVL.

The DNA for the CDR3 is TGCACCAGCAGCCAAGATCGTTCGGATAGCGGTTTCTTTCAAGAGACCCAGTACTTC. Translated: CTSSQDRSDSGFFQETQYF. V gene TRBV1 combines with J gene TRBJ2-5; the tabulated D call, TRBD2, remains unverified against the DNA. TRBV1 counts as a pseudogene. The length of the CDR3 is 19 residues.

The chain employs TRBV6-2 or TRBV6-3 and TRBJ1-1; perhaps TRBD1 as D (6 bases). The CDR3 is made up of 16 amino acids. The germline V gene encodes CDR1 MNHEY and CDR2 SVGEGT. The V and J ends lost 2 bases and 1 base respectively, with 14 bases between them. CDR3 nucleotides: TGTGCCAGCAGTTACGAACAGGGAAGGAGGAACACTGAAGCTTTCTTT. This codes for CASSYEQGRRNTEAFF.

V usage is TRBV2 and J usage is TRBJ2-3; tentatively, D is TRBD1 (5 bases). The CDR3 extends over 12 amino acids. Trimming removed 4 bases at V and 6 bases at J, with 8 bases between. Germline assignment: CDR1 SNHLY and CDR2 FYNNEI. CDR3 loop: CASSVRADTQYF. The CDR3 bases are TGTGCCAGCAGTGTCAGGGCCGATACGCAGTATTTT. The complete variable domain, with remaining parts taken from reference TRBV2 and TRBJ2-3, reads EPEVTQTPSHQVTQMGQEVILRCVPISNHLYFYWYRQILGQKVEFLVSFYNNEISEKSEIFDDQFSVERPDGSNFTLKIRSTKLEDSAMYFCASSVRADTQYFGPGTRLTVL.

CDR3 residues: CASSLTGPNYGYTF. Here the CDR3 DNA reads TGTGCCAGCAGTTTGACAGGGCCTAACTATGGCTACACCTTC. The chain links TRBV28 to TRBJ1-2; 7 nucleotides line up with TRBD1. The CDR3 spans 14 residues. V trimming: 3 bases; J trimming: 0 bases; junction bases outside the gene matches: 1. Germline CDR1 MDHEN, CDR2 SYDVKM.

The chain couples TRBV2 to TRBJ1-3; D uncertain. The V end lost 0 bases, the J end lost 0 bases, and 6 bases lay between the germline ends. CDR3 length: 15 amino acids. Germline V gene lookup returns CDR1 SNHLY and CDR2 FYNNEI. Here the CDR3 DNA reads TGTGCCAGCAGTGAAGCGAGGAGCTCTGGAAACACCATATATTTT. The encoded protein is CASSEARSSGNTIYF.